This TCR beta chain is drawn from a study of shared clonotypes between healthy human individuals. Naive-designated CD8 cells lacked CD45RO, were positively enriched for CCR7, and omitted terminally differentiated effector memory CD45RA+ cells. Sequencing was performed with immunoSEQ multiplex PCR; in TCRdb, only in-frame clones are kept and a portion is missing. This sample has approximately 2,200,000 clones; 90% to 95% occur once, and the top ten carry around 1.7%. V lost 4 bases to trimming and J lost 5 bases; unmatched junction nucleotides: 10. The CDR3 runs to 16 residues. Germline lookup yields CDR1 LNHNV and CDR2 YYDKDF (reference sequence).

Sample: naive CD8+ T cells from PBMCs. The V call is TRBV15, the J call TRBJ2-5, with 10 bases lining up with TRBD2. This clonotype was sampled from a man aged 18-30 years in good health. Some clones in this sample may be carry-over from other donors' samples. The CDR3 loop reads CATSTTLAGVRETQYF. The CDR3 DNA sequence: TGTGCCACCAGCACGACGCTAGCGGGAGTTCGGGAGACCCAGTACTTC.